Listed below are T cell receptor beta chains from one sample, sequenced in a study of T cell repertoires in aging, cancer and after chemotherapy. TCRdb ran MiXCR on the multiplex PCR reads and lists one entry per CDR3 protein. In the table there are some 5,100 distinct CDR3 sequences, 35% to 50% of which are singletons. Sequencing was done on a sample of blood. All receptors come from a human donor with a blood cancer. Each CDR3 is given with its conserved first and last residue. Each record gives: J gene, D gene, V gene, clone size, CDR3 protein, CDR3 DNA. D genes are given only for firm matches. The size of a clone is reported for some rows only, either as once, few or many, or as a class for expanded clones.

TRBJ2-2,-,TRBV27,-,CARSPGTPNTGELFF,TGTGCCAGAAGTCCAGGGACACCGAACACCGGGGAGCTGTTTTTT
TRBJ2-1,-,TRBV6-5,-,CASSYLDEQFF,TGTGCCAGCAGCTATTTGGATGAGCAGTTCTTC
TRBJ2-1,-,TRBV10-3,-,CAISESMFRVPYNEQFF,TGTGCCATCAGTGAGTCGATGTTCCGGGTTCCCTACAATGAGCAGTTCTTC
TRBJ2-3,TRBD1,TRBV7-2,-,CASSFPGQGRADTQYF,TGTGCCAGCAGCTTCCCGGGACAGGGGAGGGCAGATACGCAGTATTTT
TRBJ2-1,TRBD1,TRBV6-4,few,CASSDSGTGEHNEQFF,TGTGCCAGCAGTGACTCCGGGACAGGGGAACACAATGAGCAGTTCTTC
TRBJ2-5,-,TRBV5-6,-,CASSLTPSGETQYF,TGTGCCAGCAGCTTGACTCCCTCGGGGGAGACCCAGTACTTC
TRBJ2-3,TRBD2,TRBV19,-,CASEARTSGLTTQYF,TGTGCCAGTGAAGCCAGGACTAGCGGGCTGACAACGCAGTATTTT
TRBJ2-1,TRBD2,TRBV20-1,few,CSANSGGNYNEQFF,TGCAGTGCCAACAGCGGGGGCAACTACAATGAGCAGTTCTTC
TRBJ2-1,TRBD2,TRBV6-5,-,CASSRAGVSEQFF,TGTGCCAGCAGTCGAGCGGGAGTTTCGGAGCAGTTCTTC
TRBJ2-3,-,TRBV5-4,-,CASSLDPGSTDTQYF,TGTGCCAGCAGCTTGGATCCAGGTAGCACAGATACGCAGTATTTT
TRBJ1-4,TRBD1,TRBV7-9,-,CASSPRGNRGGEKLFF,TGTGCCAGCAGCCCCCGGGGGAACAGGGGAGGTGAAAAACTGTTTTTT
TRBJ2-5,TRBD2,TRBV20-1,-,CSGRGGYQETQYF,TGCAGTGGACGCGGGGGGTACCAAGAGACCCAGTACTTC
TRBJ1-1,-,TRBV18,-,CASSLRGGRETEAFF,TGTGCCAGCTCACTCCGGGGGGGGCGAGAAACTGAAGCTTTCTTT
TRBJ2-3,TRBD1,TRBV19,-,CASSEGQGDADTQYF,TGTGCCAGTAGTGAGGGACAGGGGGACGCAGATACGCAGTATTTT
TRBJ1-1,TRBD1,TRBV6-1,-,CASSEETGGGTEAFF,TGTGCCAGCAGTGAAGAGACAGGGGGAGGAACTGAAGCTTTCTTT
TRBJ1-1,TRBD1,TRBV6-5,-,CASSYPGTGEAFF,TGTGCCAGCAGTTATCCCGGGACAGGCGAAGCTTTCTTT
TRBJ2-1,-,TRBV18,-,CASSRDSGPRTVHEQFF,TGTGCCAGCTCACGAGACTCCGGGCCCCGGACGGTCCATGAGCAGTTCTTC
TRBJ2-2,TRBD2,TRBV20-1,-,CSARDPGREAGGELFF,TGCAGTGCTAGAGATCCAGGGCGGGAGGCCGGCGGGGAGCTGTTTTTT
TRBJ2-5,-,TRBV5-1,-,CASSLALLGLQETQYF,TGCGCCAGCAGCTTGGCCCTCTTAGGTTTACAAGAGACCCAGTACTTC
TRBJ2-1,TRBD2,TRBV18,-,CASSPTSGSGEQFF,TGTGCCAGCTCACCAACTAGCGGGAGTGGGGAGCAGTTCTTC
TRBJ2-5,-,TRBV18,few,CASSPPAQAETQYF,TGTGCCAGCTCACCGCCAGCACAGGCAGAGACCCAGTACTTC
TRBJ2-1,-,TRBV29-1,medium-sized,CSVEGRINSFSYNEQFF,TGCAGCGTTGAAGGGCGGATTAACTCCTTCTCCTACAATGAGCAGTTCTTC
TRBJ2-1,-,TRBV7-2,few,CASSWGTVGEQFF,TGTGCCAGCAGCTGGGGGACCGTGGGTGAGCAGTTCTTC
TRBJ2-5,-,TRBV29-1,medium-sized,CSVESQSKTQYF,TGCAGCGTTGAATCACAGTCCAAGACCCAGTACTTC
TRBJ2-7,TRBD2,TRBV6-5,-,CASSGTSGSYEQYF,TGTGCCAGCAGTGGGACTAGCGGTTCCTACGAGCAGTACTTC
TRBJ1-5,-,TRBV19,-,CASSIAGQQPQHF,TGTGCCAGTAGTATTGCGGGGCAACAGCCCCAGCATTTT
TRBJ2-7,TRBD1,TRBV5-3,-,CASSSGFGRGRKSSYEQYF,TGCGCCAGCAGCTCTGGGTTTGGCAGGGGGCGAAAGAGCTCCTACGAGCAGTACTTC
TRBJ2-1,TRBD2,TRBV2,-,CASSEERGAYNEQFF,TGTGCCAGCAGTGAGGAGCGGGGGGCCTACAATGAGCAGTTCTTC
TRBJ2-1,-,TRBV11-1,few,CASSPDGAYNEQFF,TGTGCCAGCAGCCCCGACGGGGCCTACAATGAGCAGTTCTTC
TRBJ2-1,TRBD1,TRBV5-3,-,CASGPGQEVLNEQFF,TGTGCCAGCGGACCGGGACAGGAAGTTCTCAATGAGCAGTTCTTC
TRBJ1-6,-,TRBV5-1,-,CASSNKGQFYNSPLHF,TGTGCCAGCAGTAACAAAGGACAGTTTTATAATTCACCCCTCCACTTT
TRBJ1-3,TRBD1,TRBV20-1,-,CSATSRDSGNTIYF,TGCAGTGCTACAAGCCGGGACAGCGGAAACACCATATATTTT
TRBJ2-5,TRBD2,TRBV27,few,CASSRAGGPLETQYF,TGTGCCAGCAGTCGAGCGGGGGGGCCTTTGGAGACCCAGTACTTC
TRBJ1-1,-,TRBV6-9,-,CASSLPPDRTNTEAFF,TGTGCCAGCAGTTTACCCCCCGACAGAACGAACACTGAAGCTTTCTTT
TRBJ2-5,-,TRBV6-5,-,CASSYNQETQYF,TGTGCCAGCAGTTACAACCAAGAGACCCAGTACTTC
TRBJ2-1,TRBD1,TRBV19,-,CASSKPGQGSEQFF,TGTGCCAGTAGCAAACCGGGACAGGGCAGTGAGCAGTTCTTC
TRBJ1-1,TRBD1,TRBV18,-,CASKWTGGVDTEAFF,TGTGCCAGCAAATGGACAGGAGGGGTCGACACTGAAGCTTTCTTT
TRBJ1-5,TRBD1,TRBV6-1,-,CASTPSGQGAGQPQHF,TGTGCCAGCACCCCCTCAGGACAGGGGGCTGGGCAGCCCCAGCATTTT
TRBJ2-5,-,TRBV18,-,CASSPNTGRGGETQYF,TGTGCCAGCTCACCTAATACAGGGAGGGGAGGAGAGACCCAGTACTTC
TRBJ2-2,TRBD1,TRBV19,-,CASRNRGRDTGELFF,TGTGCCAGTAGAAACAGGGGGCGGGATACCGGGGAGCTGTTTTTT
TRBJ1-2,TRBD1,TRBV7-6,-,CASSPTGNYGYTF,TGTGCCAGCAGTCCGACAGGGAACTATGGCTACACCTTC
TRBJ2-7,-,TRBV5-4,-,CASSRGGGTVIYEQYF,TGTGCCAGCAGCCGTGGGGGTGGGACGGTTATCTACGAGCAGTACTTC
TRBJ2-1,-,TRBV27,-,CASSSQGNEQFF,TGTGCCAGCAGTTCACAGGGAAATGAGCAGTTCTTC
TRBJ1-2,-,TRBV7-6,-,CASSLANRNGYTF,TGTGCCAGCAGCTTAGCGAACCGGAATGGCTACACCTTC
TRBJ1-2,-,TRBV6-5,few,CASTSKRSNYGYTF,TGTGCCAGCACCTCAAAAAGGTCCAACTATGGCTACACCTTC
TRBJ2-5,TRBD2,TRBV15,-,CATSRDFVWGGQETQYF,TGTGCCACCAGCAGAGATTTTGTTTGGGGGGGACAAGAGACCCAGTACTTC
TRBJ2-1,-,TRBV5-4,-,CASSLAGAQPYNEQFF,TGTGCCAGCAGCTTAGCAGGGGCCCAGCCCTACAATGAGCAGTTCTTC
TRBJ2-3,TRBD2,TRBV5-5,-,CASSTALLAGGVDTQYF,TGTGCCAGCAGCACGGCACTACTAGCGGGAGGGGTAGATACGCAGTATTTT
TRBJ1-2,TRBD1,TRBV7-2,-,CASSSDRGLYGYTF,TGTGCCAGCAGCTCCGACAGGGGGCTCTATGGCTACACCTTC
TRBJ2-7,TRBD1,TRBV6-1,few,CASSFHGQGADEQYF,TGTGCCAGCAGTTTCCACGGACAGGGGGCTGACGAGCAGTACTTC
TRBJ1-5,-,TRBV6-5,few,CASSYAADRNQPQHF,TGTGCCAGCAGTTACGCCGCTGATAGGAATCAGCCCCAGCATTTT
TRBJ1-4,-,TRBV6-5,-,CASSEFWGLDEKLFF,TGTGCCAGCAGTGAATTTTGGGGGCTGGATGAAAAACTGTTTTTT
TRBJ1-1,TRBD1,TRBV19,-,CASSLPGQGTEAFF,TGTGCCAGTAGTTTACCGGGACAGGGCACTGAAGCTTTCTTT